This T cell receptor beta chain stems from a study of OX40 agonist ivuxolimab in advanced cancers. Samples were taken at baseline and on day 1 of cycles 4 and 7. The repertoire was sequenced with immunoSEQ multiplex PCR; TCRdb's copy has only in-frame clones and lacks some. Here the sample spans around 86,000 clones, around nine tenths being singletons. V lost 2 bases to trimming and J lost 8 bases, with 21 bases between them. Germline lookup yields CDR1 SNHLY and CDR2 FYNNEI. CDR3 size: 16 residues. V is TRBV2 and J is TRBJ1-2; D may be TRBD1 (5 bases). The sequencing used CD4+ or CD8+ T cells sorted from blood, collected in a trial of the OX40 agonist ivuxolimab. The TCR originated in an adult with an advanced solid tumor such as melanoma, head and neck, liver or kidney cancer. CDR3 coding DNA: TGTGCCAGCAGTGAACCGGTTCGGCGGGGGATGGACGGCTACACCTTC. This encodes CASSEPVRRGMDGYTF.